What follows are 9 T cell receptor beta chains derived from one specimen sequenced in a study of blood T cell repertoires in COVID-19. Sequencing was performed with immunoSEQ multiplex PCR; in TCRdb, only in-frame clones are kept and a portion is missing. The sample gives about 250,000 clones, 85% to 90% of which show up once; 3% to 4% is in the top ten. The material sequenced was PBMCs or T cells enriched from blood (not recorded which). These receptors all stem from a woman aged 25 to 39 with acute COVID-19.

This chain joins TRBV28 and TRBJ2-1, with D possibly matching TRBD1 (5 bases). Germline V gene data show CDR1 as MDHEN and CDR2 as SYDVKM. The length of the CDR3 is 13 residues. V dropped 7 bases and J dropped 6 bases, with 13 bases sitting between them. The CDR3 loop is CASNPTDSNEQFF. DNA of the CDR3: TGTGCCAGCAATCCGACAGATTCCAATGAGCAGTTCTTC.

The chain's CDR3 is CSVRFRGRFFGYTF. CDR3 DNA: TGCAGCGTCCGTTTCAGGGGGCGTTTTTTTGGCTACACCTTC. The rearrangement links TRBV29-1 to TRBJ1-2; 8 bases fit TRBD1. V dropped 6 bases and J dropped 7; count of bases not matched to a gene: 13. This CDR3 contains 14 residues. The germline CDR1 and CDR2 sequences are SQVTM and ANQGSEA.

This chain connects TRBV2 to TRBJ2-3, with 11 nucleotides matching TRBD2. The CDR3 sequence is 17 residues long. Germline CDR1 SNHLY, CDR2 FYNNEI. V shed 4 bases and J 4 bases; nucleotides not matched to a gene: 10. CDR3 loop: CASSVSGGAPLADTQYF. In nucleotides, the CDR3 is TGTGCCAGCAGTGTTAGCGGGGGGGCACCCCTCGCAGATACGCAGTATTTT.

This chain uses TRBV15 with TRBJ1-1, with D possibly TRBD1 on 5 matching bases. The CDR3 covers 17 residues. Trimming shortened V by 1 base and J by 1 base, and 16 bases separated the two germline ends. Germline V gene sequence: CDR1 LNHNV, CDR2 YYDKDF (reference sequence). The CDR3 nucleotides read TGTGCCACCAGCAGAGTCCAGACAGCGGGGAAGAACACTGAAGCTTTCTTT. This gives the protein CATSRVQTAGKNTEAFF.

The J gene is TRBJ1-1, the V gene TRBV7-3, with D unclear. CDR1 SGHTA and CDR2 FQGTGA come from the germline V gene. This CDR3 has 14 amino acids. V was cut by 1 base and J by 0 bases, with 6 bases left in between. The CDR3: CASSLNAVNTEAFF. The DNA for the CDR3 is TGTGCCAGCAGCTTAAATGCGGTGAACACTGAAGCTTTCTTT.

The V and J genes are TRBV28 and TRBJ2-1, with 9 bases matching TRBD1. The CDR3 is 15 amino acids. Trimming at V came to 4 bases and at J to 15 bases, leaving 16 bases not matched to a gene. The germline CDR1 and CDR2 sequences are MDHEN and SYDVKM. Here the CDR3 DNA reads TGTGCCAGCAGTTCAGGTAGGACAGGGGATTTAGGGCCGTTCTTC. It encodes CASSSGRTGDLGPFF.

The chain couples TRBV20-1 to TRBJ1-1, with D uncertain. Germline V gene data show CDR1 as DFQATT and CDR2 as SNEGSKA (reference sequence). V lost 6 bases, J lost 1 base, and 6 bases lay in between. The CDR3 has 11 amino acids. CDR3 DNA sequence: TGCAGTGCCTCTAAGAACACTGAAGCTTTCTTT. Its protein is CSASKNTEAFF.

The V call is TRBV29-1, the J call TRBJ2-1; 8 nucleotides match TRBD2. Germline CDR1 and CDR2: SQVTM and ANQGSEA. The V segment lost 6 bases and the J segment 5 bases; nucleotides outside the gene matches: 9. The CDR3 is 14 residues long. CDR3 amino acids: CSVARTSLNNEQFF. The DNA for the CDR3 is TGCAGCGTCGCCCGGACTAGCCTAAACAATGAGCAGTTCTTC.

This chain connects TRBV5-5 to TRBJ2-1; TRBD2 agrees at 13 bases. The CDR3 extends over 19 amino acids. Germline values: CDR1 SGHKS, CDR2 YYEKEE (reference sequence). J gave up 8 bases and V 3 bases, and 17 bases lay outside the gene matches. In nucleotides, the CDR3 is TGTGCCAGCAGCTCTATGACTAGCGGGGGGCCCGAAGGGTCGCATGAGCAGTTCTTC. Its protein product is CASSSMTSGGPEGSHEQFF. Together with reference TRBV5-5 and TRBJ2-1, the CDR3 gives the full variable domain: DAGVTQSPTHLIKTRGQQVTLRCSPISGHKSVSWYQQVLGQGPQFIFQYYEKEERGRGNFPDRFSARQFPNYSSELNVNALLLGDSALYLCASSSMTSGGPEGSHEQFFGPGTRLTVL.